The clone carrying this TCR beta chain was observed a single time. The antigen is unknown. Vbeta (60) and Jbeta (13) primers were used in the PCR. TCRdb's copy holds only in-frame clones and misses some; the assay was immunoSEQ multiplex PCR. The repertoire holds under 150,000 clones, with 75% to 85% as singletons. This entry comes from a study of cytomegalovirus exposure and HLA in healthy donors. Whole-study context: A preliminary data release comprised approximately 85 million unique TCRs obtained from HLA-typed donors. The study, taken as a whole, reports: Most of the CMV-associated TCR beta chains (in a later analysis) appeared to be HLA-restricted.

This receptor was taken from a male donor in good health and CMV-seronegative. Sequenced: PBMCs.

The CDR3 bases are TGTGCCAGTAGTAAAGCGGGAGGCCCGCGATGGGGTGAGCAGTTCTTC. Translated, it gives CASSKAGGPRWGEQFF. The chain joins TRBV19 to TRBJ2-1; 9 bases agree with TRBD2. J was trimmed by 9 bases and V by 4 bases; bases with no gene match: 13. The CDR3 runs 16 residues. Germline CDR1 reads LNHDA; CDR2 reads SQIVND (reference sequence).